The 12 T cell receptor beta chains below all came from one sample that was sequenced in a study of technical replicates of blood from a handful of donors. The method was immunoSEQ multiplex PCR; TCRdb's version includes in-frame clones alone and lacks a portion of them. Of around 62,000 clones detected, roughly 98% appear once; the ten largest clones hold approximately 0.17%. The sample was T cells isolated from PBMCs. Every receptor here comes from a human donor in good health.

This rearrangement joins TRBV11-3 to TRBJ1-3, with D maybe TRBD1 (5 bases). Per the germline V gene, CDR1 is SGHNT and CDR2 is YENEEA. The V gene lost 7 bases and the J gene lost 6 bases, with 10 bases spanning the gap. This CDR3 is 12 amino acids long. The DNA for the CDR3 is TGTGCCAGCAAAGGGGATCCAAACACCATATATTTT. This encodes CASKGDPNTIYF.

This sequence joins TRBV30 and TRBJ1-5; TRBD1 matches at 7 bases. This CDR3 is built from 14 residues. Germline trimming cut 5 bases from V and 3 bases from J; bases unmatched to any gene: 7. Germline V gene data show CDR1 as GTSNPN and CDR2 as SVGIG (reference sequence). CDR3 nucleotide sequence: TGTGCCTGGGATTCCACAGGGGTCAATCAGCCCCAGCATTTT. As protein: CAWDSTGVNQPQHF. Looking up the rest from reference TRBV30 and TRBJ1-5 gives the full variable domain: SQTIHQWPATLVQPVGSPLSLECTVEGTSNPNLYWYRQAAGRGLQLLFYSVGIGQISSEVPQNLSASRPQDRQFILSSKKLLLSDSGFYLCAWDSTGVNQPQHFGDGTRLSIL.

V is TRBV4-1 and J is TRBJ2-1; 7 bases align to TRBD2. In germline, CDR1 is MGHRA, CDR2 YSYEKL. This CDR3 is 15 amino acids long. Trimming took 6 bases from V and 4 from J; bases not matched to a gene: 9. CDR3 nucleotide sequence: TGCGCCAGCAGGACACCTTGGGGGGGTTACAATGAGCAGTTCTTC. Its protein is CASRTPWGGYNEQFF.

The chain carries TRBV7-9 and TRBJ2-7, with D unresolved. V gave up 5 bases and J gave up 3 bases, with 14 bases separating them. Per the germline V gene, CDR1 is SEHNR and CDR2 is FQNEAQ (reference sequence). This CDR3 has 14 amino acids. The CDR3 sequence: CASSPTSLVYEQYF. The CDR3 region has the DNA TGTGCCAGCAGCCCTACTTCCCTAGTCTACGAGCAGTACTTC.

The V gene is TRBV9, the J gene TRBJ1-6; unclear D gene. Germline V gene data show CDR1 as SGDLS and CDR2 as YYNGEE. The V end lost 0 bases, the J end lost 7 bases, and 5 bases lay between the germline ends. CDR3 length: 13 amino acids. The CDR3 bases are TGTGCCAGCAGCGTAGGTCCGAATTCACCCCTCCACTTT. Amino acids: CASSVGPNSPLHF.

CDR3 sequence: CASSVGLAAKETQYF. The CDR3 nucleotides are TGTGCCAGCAGCGTGGGGCTAGCGGCGAAAGAGACCCAGTACTTC. The gene calls are TRBV9 and TRBJ2-5; 7 bases match TRBD2. This CDR3 contains 15 residues. CDR1 and CDR2 (germline): SGDLS, YYNGEE. V lost 2 bases, J lost 3 bases, and 7 bases stayed unmatched. Based on the CDR3 plus reference TRBV9 and TRBJ2-5, the full variable domain is DSGVTQTPKHLITATGQRVTLRCSPRSGDLSVYWYQQSLDQGLQFLIQYYNGEERAKGNILERFSAQQFPDLHSELNLSSLELGDSALYFCASSVGLAAKETQYFGPGTRLLVL.

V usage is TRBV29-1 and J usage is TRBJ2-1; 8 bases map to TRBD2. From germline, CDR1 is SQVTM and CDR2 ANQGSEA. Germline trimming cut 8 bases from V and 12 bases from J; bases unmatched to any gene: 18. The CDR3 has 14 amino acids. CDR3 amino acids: CSFRGGAIGVVQFF. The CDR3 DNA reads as TGCAGCTTTCGGGGGGGCGCAATCGGTGTCGTGCAGTTCTTC.

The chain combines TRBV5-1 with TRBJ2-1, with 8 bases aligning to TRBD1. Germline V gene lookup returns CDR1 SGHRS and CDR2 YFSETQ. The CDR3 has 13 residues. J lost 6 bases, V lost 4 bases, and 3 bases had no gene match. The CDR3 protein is CASSKGQGNEQFF. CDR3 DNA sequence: TGCGCCAGCAGCAAAGGACAGGGCAATGAGCAGTTCTTC.

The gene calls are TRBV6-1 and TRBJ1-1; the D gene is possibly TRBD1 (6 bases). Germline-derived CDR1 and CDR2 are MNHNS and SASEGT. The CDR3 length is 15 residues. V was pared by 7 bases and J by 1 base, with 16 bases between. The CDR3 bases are TGTGCCAGCACTGGGACACGAGATAAGAACACTGAAGCTTTCTTT. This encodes CASTGTRDKNTEAFF.

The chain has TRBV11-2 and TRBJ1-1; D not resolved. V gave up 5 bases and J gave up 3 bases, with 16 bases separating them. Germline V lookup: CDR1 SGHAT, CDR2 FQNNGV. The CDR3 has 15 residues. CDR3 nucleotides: TGTGCCAGCAGCCCTAGTGATGGTGGGTACACTGAAGCTTTCTTT. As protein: CASSPSDGGYTEAFF.

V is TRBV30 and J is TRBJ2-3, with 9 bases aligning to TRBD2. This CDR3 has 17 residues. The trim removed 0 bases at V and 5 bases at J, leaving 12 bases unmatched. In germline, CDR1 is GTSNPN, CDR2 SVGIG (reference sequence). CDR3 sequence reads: CAWSVSGRGGSGDTQYF. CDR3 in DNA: TGTGCCTGGAGTGTGAGTGGGCGGGGGGGGTCGGGAGATACGCAGTATTTT. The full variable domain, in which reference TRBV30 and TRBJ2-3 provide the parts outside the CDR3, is SQTIHQWPATLVQPVGSPLSLECTVEGTSNPNLYWYRQAAGRGLQLLFYSVGIGQISSEVPQNLSASRPQDRQFILSSKKLLLSDSGFYLCAWSVSGRGGSGDTQYFGPGTRLTVL.

Written as DNA, the CDR3 is TGTGCCAGCAGTGCAACAACGAACACTGAAGCTTTCTTT. Translated: CASSATTNTEAFF. The rearrangement joins TRBV2 to TRBJ1-1; D not resolved. V lost 4 bases to trimming and J lost 1 base, with 7 bases between them. Germline loops: CDR1 SNHLY, CDR2 FYNNEI. CDR3 length equals 13 residues.